This T cell receptor beta chain was identified in a study of blood T cells in healthy people across ages. This clonotype appeared many times. The V gene's germline CDR1 is ENHRY and CDR2 SYGVKD. Trimming removed 1 base from V and 5 bases from J, with 6 bases in between. This CDR3 contains 12 residues. Next came a second PCR, run for about 6 to 12 cycles, which used a sample-barcoded 5' primer along with a J-beta primer mix. Using its own MiXCR run on the 5' RACE reads, TCRdb lists one record per CDR3 protein. This table has 1.5 million to 2 million distinct CDR3 sequences, 28% appearing once. This chain joins TRBV10-3 and TRBJ2-7; D not certain. The TCR was taken from a woman younger than 45 in good health. The source material was blood. The CDR3, as DNA: TGTGCCATCAGTGAGTTAGCTGACGAGCAGTACTTC. The encoded protein is CAISELADEQYF.